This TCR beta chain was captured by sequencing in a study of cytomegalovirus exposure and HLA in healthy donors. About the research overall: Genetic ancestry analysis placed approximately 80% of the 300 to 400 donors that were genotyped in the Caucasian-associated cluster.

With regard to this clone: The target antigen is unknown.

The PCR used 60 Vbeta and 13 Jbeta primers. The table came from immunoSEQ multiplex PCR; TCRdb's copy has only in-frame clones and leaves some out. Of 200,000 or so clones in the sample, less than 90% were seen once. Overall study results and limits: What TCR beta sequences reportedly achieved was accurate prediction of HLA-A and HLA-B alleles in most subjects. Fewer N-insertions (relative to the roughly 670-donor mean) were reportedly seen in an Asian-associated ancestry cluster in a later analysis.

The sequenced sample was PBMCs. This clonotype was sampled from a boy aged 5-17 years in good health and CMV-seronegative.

The CDR3 reads CASSFRGGHTEAFF. The DNA for the CDR3 is TGTGCCAGCAGTTTCCGTGGGGGCCACACTGAAGCTTTCTTT. The chain uses TRBV28 and TRBJ1-1; a weak D match, TRBD1 (6 bases). V dropped 3 bases and J dropped 3 bases, with 11 bases sitting between them. The CDR3 spans 14 residues. Germline V gene data show CDR1 as MDHEN and CDR2 as SYDVKM.